This TCR beta chain is drawn from a study of shared clonotypes between healthy human individuals. Study information: Each donor had three CD4 naive, three CD4 memory, two CD8 naive and one CD8 memory plate.

Naive CD8 cells were CD45RO-negative, positively selected for CCR7, excluding terminally differentiated effector memory CD45RA+ cells. As for this clone: Its antigen remains unknown.

Regarding the study as a whole: With a few donors compared, around 5% of naive CD4 clonotypes were shared. Clonotype sharing across donors was expected to vary with sequencing depth.

The CDR3 runs 12 residues. The germline V gene encodes CDR1 WNHNN and CDR2 SYGVQD (reference sequence). Trimming cost V 8 bases and J 4 bases, with 10 bases left between them. The data were produced by immunoSEQ multiplex PCR, yet TCRdb's version contains in-frame clones alone and is incomplete. The sample has 1.5 million to 2.5 million clones, approximately 94% seen once. V is TRBV10-1 and J is TRBJ2-3; D remains ambiguous. The sequence was collected from a man younger than 35 in good health. The sequencing input was naive CD8+ T cells sorted from blood. The CDR3 is CASGSVSDTQYF. The CDR3 DNA sequence: TGCGCCAGCGGAAGCGTTTCAGATACGCAGTATTTT.